Below, 26 T cell receptor beta chains from the same sample are listed, as sequenced in a study of blood T cell repertoires in COVID-19. Sequencing used immunoSEQ multiplex PCR; TCRdb keeps in-frame clones, though not all of them. In the table there are approximately 100,000 clones, approximately 80% of which are singletons. The sequencing input was peripheral blood. The receptors were gathered from a human donor in a cohort sampled during active COVID-19.

Points on this clone: The junction does not match germline at one end; this may be a read error. This chain links TRBV5-1 with TRBJ2-2; D gene uncertain. The germline V gene encodes CDR1 SGHRS and CDR2 YFSETQ. The CDR3 contains 15 residues. CDR3 residues: CASTLTLSGTGELFF. Written as DNA, the CDR3 is TGCGCCAGCACCTTGACGTTATCGGGCACCGGGGAGCTGTTTTTT.

J is TRBJ1-1 and V is TRBV5-6, with unresolved D. Germline values: CDR1 SGHDT, CDR2 YYEEEE. The CDR3 is made up of 14 amino acids. The V gene lost 1 base and the J gene lost 1 base, with 8 bases spanning the gap. CDR3 bases: TGTGCCAGCAGCTTGTGGAACAGGAACACTGAAGCTTTCTTT. It is translated as CASSLWNRNTEAFF.

The V call is TRBV21-1, the J call TRBJ1-2; TRBD1, the table's D call, lacks a check against the DNA. TRBV21-1 is a pseudogene. The CDR3 consists of 16 residues. The DNA of the CDR3 is TGTGCCAGCAGCAAAGGAGGGTACAGGGAGAACTATGGCTACACCTTC. Amino acids: CASSKGGYRENYGYTF.

This sequence joins TRBV6-5 and TRBJ1-3, with D uncertain. Trimming removed 5 bases at V and 6 bases at J, with 11 bases between. Germline CDR1 MNHEY, CDR2 SVGAGI. CDR3 length: 13 amino acids. The CDR3 loop reads CASSQPGINTIYF. In nucleotides, the CDR3 is TGTGCCAGCAGTCAACCGGGGATAAACACCATATATTTT.

To note about this clone: Other DNA sequences in the same sample also yield this CDR3. The rearrangement uses TRBV7-3 and TRBJ2-3, with TRBD2 matching 13 bases. CDR1 is SGHTA, CDR2 FQGTGA, per germline. V was pared by 3 bases and J by 1 base, with 1 base of the junction left unmatched. This CDR3 is built from 16 residues. The CDR3 protein is CASSFGLAGGTDTQYF. The CDR3 bases are TGTGCCAGCAGCTTCGGACTAGCGGGGGGCACAGATACGCAGTATTTT.

The genes are TRBV5-1 and TRBJ1-1, with a tentative D call TRBD1 (6 bases). The germline CDR1 and CDR2 sequences are SGHRS and YFSETQ. The V end lost 5 bases, the J end lost 0 bases, and 17 bases lay between the germline ends. CDR3 length equals 16 residues. CDR3 sequence: CASSTGGAEMNTEAFF. For the CDR3, the DNA is TGCGCCAGCAGTACCGGGGGGGCCGAAATGAACACTGAAGCTTTCTTT.

This clone has just a few counts. The V and J genes are TRBV11-2 and TRBJ1-6; 8 nucleotides match TRBD1. Germline loops: CDR1 SGHAT, CDR2 FQNNGV. V gave up 1 base and J gave up 9 bases; unmatched junction bases: 2. The CDR3 consists of 14 residues. The CDR3 is CASSLGTGFSPLHF. CDR3 sequence (DNA): TGTGCCAGCAGCTTAGGGACAGGGTTTTCACCCCTCCACTTT.

J is TRBJ1-6 and V is TRBV5-4, with D uncertain. V was cut by 1 base and J by 0 bases, with 8 bases left in between. There are 16 residues in the CDR3. CDR1 is SGHNT and CDR2 is YYREEE in the germline V gene (reference sequence). CDR3 loop: CASSLSPSSYNSPLHF. CDR3 DNA: TGTGCCAGCAGCTTGTCTCCGAGCTCCTATAATTCACCCCTCCACTTT.

CDR3 amino acids: CASTLRASPNYGYTF. In DNA form, the CDR3 reads TGTGCCAGCACCCTGAGGGCGTCCCCCAACTATGGCTACACCTTC. The chain uses TRBV7-2 and TRBJ1-2; D uncertain. V lost 7 bases, J lost 2 bases, and 17 bases lay in between. CDR3 length equals 15 residues. Germline V lookup: CDR1 SGHTA, CDR2 FQGNSA.

The V and J genes are TRBV11-3 and TRBJ1-1; TRBD1 matches 7 bases. This CDR3 has 13 residues. Germline V CDR1 and CDR2: SGHNT, YENEEA. J gave up 8 bases and V 1 base, and 4 bases lay outside the gene matches. The CDR3 spells CASSLVTGPEAFF. The CDR3 DNA sequence: TGTGCCAGCAGCTTAGTGACAGGGCCAGAAGCTTTCTTT. Full variable domain (rest looked up from reference TRBV11-3 and TRBJ1-1): EAGVVQSPRYKIIEKKQPVAFWCNPISGHNTLYWYLQNLGQGPELLIRYENEEAVDDSQLPKDRFSAERLKGVDSTLKIQPAELGDSAVYLCASSLVTGPEAFFGQGTRLTVV.

The rearrangement joins TRBV6-1 to TRBJ2-4; D ambiguous. The germline CDR1 and CDR2 sequences are MNHNS and SASEGT. The CDR3 is 14 amino acids. Trimming took off 3 bases at V and 4 bases at J, with 10 bases between the two ends. The CDR3: CASSDEPLKNIQYF. For the CDR3, the DNA is TGTGCCAGCAGTGACGAGCCCCTTAAAAACATTCAGTACTTC.

The chain carries TRBV7-6 and TRBJ2-5, with 8 bases lining up with TRBD2. Germline loops: CDR1 SGHVS, CDR2 FNYEAQ. V dropped 0 bases and J dropped 5; count of bases not matched to a gene: 11. The CDR3 loop spans 17 amino acids. CDR3 bases: TGTGCCAGCAGCTTAGCGATGGGAACGGGGGGGCTGGAGACCCAGTACTTC. Translated: CASSLAMGTGGLETQYF.

The chain employs TRBV2 and TRBJ2-3; tentative D call: TRBD2 (7 bases). Trimming took 0 bases from V and 3 from J, leaving 13 bases between them. There are 16 residues in the CDR3. The germline V gene has CDR1 SNHLY and CDR2 FYNNEI. The CDR3 sequence: CASSEAGGPLTDTQYF. The CDR3 DNA reads TGTGCCAGCAGTGAAGCGGGGGGGCCCTTAACAGATACGCAGTATTTT.

In this sample, this clone turned up a few times. The V and J genes are TRBV10-3 and TRBJ1-1; 8 bases line up with TRBD1. CDR3 length: 13 residues. CDR1 is ENHRY and CDR2 is SYGVKD in the germline V gene. V shed 6 bases and J 2 bases; nucleotides not matched to a gene: 2. The CDR3 is CAISGQGNTEAFF. In DNA form, the CDR3 reads TGTGCCATCAGCGGACAGGGAAACACTGAAGCTTTCTTT.

DNA for the CDR3: TGTGCCAGCAGCGTACAGGGGTCTGGGGCCAACGTCCTGACTTTC. Encoded protein: CASSVQGSGANVLTF. V and J are TRBV9 and TRBJ2-6; possibly TRBD1 for D (6 bases). The CDR3 runs 15 residues. The V gene lost 1 base and the J gene lost 1 base, with 6 bases spanning the gap. CDR1 is SGDLS and CDR2 is YYNGEE in the germline V gene.

The V and J genes are TRBV5-1 and TRBJ1-2; D gene uncertain. Deletions cut 0 bases from V and 1 base from J, with 13 bases between. The CDR3 length is 16 residues. CDR1 SGHRS and CDR2 YFSETQ come from the germline V gene. This CDR3 is CASSLASGSLNYGYTF. DNA of the CDR3: TGCGCCAGCAGCTTGGCCTCGGGGTCCCTTAACTATGGCTACACCTTC.

The V call is TRBV5-1, the J call TRBJ2-7; 9 bases match TRBD1. The CDR3 totals 14 residues. V gave up 7 bases and J gave up 7 bases; unmatched junction bases: 12. CDR1 is SGHRS and CDR2 is YFSETQ in the germline V gene. This chain's CDR3 is CASETGTGSGEQYF. The CDR3 DNA reads as TGCGCCAGCGAAACCGGGACAGGGTCTGGGGAGCAGTACTTC.

The chain carries TRBV5-4 and TRBJ2-5; 7 positions agree with TRBD2. The germline V gene has CDR1 SGHNT and CDR2 YYREEE (reference sequence). This CDR3 region has 15 residues. V lost 4 bases, J lost 5 bases, and 11 bases stayed unmatched. CDR3 residues: CASSPSTGGGETQYF. The CDR3, as DNA: TGTGCCAGCAGCCCCTCGACGGGGGGAGGGGAGACCCAGTACTTC.

V and J are TRBV19 and TRBJ1-1, with 7 bases matching TRBD1. The germline gives CDR1 LNHDA, CDR2 SQIVND (reference sequence). Unmatched junction bases numbered 5, after V lost 3 bases and J lost 4 bases. The CDR3 has 14 residues. CDR3 sequence: CASSIPGGSTEAFF. The CDR3 region has the DNA TGTGCCAGTAGTATTCCAGGGGGAAGCACTGAAGCTTTCTTT.

The J gene is TRBJ1-2, the V gene TRBV5-4, with D possibly TRBD1 on 5 matching bases. Germline CDR1 is SGHNT and CDR2 is YYREEE (reference sequence). Trimming cost V 3 bases and J 8 bases, with 17 bases left between them. This CDR3 region has 14 residues. Here the CDR3 DNA reads TGTGCCAGCAGCTGGCCGGGCGGCGGGGGGGGCTACACCTTC. It is translated as CASSWPGGGGGYTF.

The chain's CDR3 is CASSLGIAGGLNYNEQFF. CDR3 coding DNA: TGTGCCAGCAGCTTGGGGATAGCGGGGGGGCTTAACTACAATGAGCAGTTCTTC. The chain is built from TRBV5-4 and TRBJ2-1; TRBD2 matches 11 bases. Germline assignment: CDR1 SGHNT and CDR2 YYREEE (reference sequence). The trim removed 0 bases at V and 3 bases at J, leaving 8 bases unmatched. CDR3 size: 18 residues.

The chain recombines TRBV27 with TRBJ1-6; a weak D match, TRBD1 (5 bases). The CDR3 is 16 amino acids. Germline V CDR1 and CDR2: MNHEY, SMNVEV (reference sequence). V lost 6 bases to trimming and J lost 5 bases, with 17 bases between them. This chain's CDR3 is CASRPLQAGDNSPLHF. The DNA for the CDR3 is TGTGCCAGCAGACCCTTACAGGCTGGGGATAATTCACCCCTCCACTTT.

The rearrangement joins TRBV7-2 to TRBJ2-4; TRBD2 is a possible D gene (6 bases). The CDR3 sequence is 15 residues long. The V end lost 1 base, the J end lost 8 bases, and 15 bases lay between the germline ends. Germline V lookup: CDR1 SGHTA, CDR2 FQGNSA. CDR3 amino acids: CASSLGGQGGYIQYF. The CDR3 coding sequence is TGTGCCAGCAGCTTAGGGGGCCAGGGAGGATACATTCAGTACTTC.

The genes are TRBV19 and TRBJ2-1, with 8 positions matching TRBD1. Per the germline V gene, CDR1 is LNHDA and CDR2 is SQIVND (reference sequence). V lost 4 bases, J lost 6 bases, and 8 bases stayed unmatched. The CDR3 spans 15 residues. CDR3 sequence reads: CASSTGQGMGNEQFF. CDR3 DNA: TGTGCCAGTAGTACCGGACAGGGTATGGGCAATGAGCAGTTCTTC.

J is TRBJ1-5 and V is TRBV24-1, with 9 nucleotides matching TRBD1. The CDR3 contains 19 residues. J was trimmed by 0 bases and V by 0 bases; bases with no gene match: 8. In germline, CDR1 is KGHDR, CDR2 SFDVKD. For the CDR3, the DNA is TGTGCCACCAGTGATTTGAGTACAGGGGGCTTTTATAGCAATCAGCCCCAGCATTTT. Its protein is CATSDLSTGGFYSNQPQHF.

V usage is TRBV4-1 and J usage is TRBJ1-2, with 7 bases fitting TRBD1. After removal of 1 base from V and 3 bases from J, the junction contained 2 bases not matched to a gene. Germline CDR1 MGHRA, CDR2 YSYEKL. The CDR3 sequence is 14 residues long. CDR3: CASSQGGTDYGYTF. CDR3 DNA sequence: TGCGCCAGCAGCCAAGGGGGGACAGACTATGGCTACACCTTC.